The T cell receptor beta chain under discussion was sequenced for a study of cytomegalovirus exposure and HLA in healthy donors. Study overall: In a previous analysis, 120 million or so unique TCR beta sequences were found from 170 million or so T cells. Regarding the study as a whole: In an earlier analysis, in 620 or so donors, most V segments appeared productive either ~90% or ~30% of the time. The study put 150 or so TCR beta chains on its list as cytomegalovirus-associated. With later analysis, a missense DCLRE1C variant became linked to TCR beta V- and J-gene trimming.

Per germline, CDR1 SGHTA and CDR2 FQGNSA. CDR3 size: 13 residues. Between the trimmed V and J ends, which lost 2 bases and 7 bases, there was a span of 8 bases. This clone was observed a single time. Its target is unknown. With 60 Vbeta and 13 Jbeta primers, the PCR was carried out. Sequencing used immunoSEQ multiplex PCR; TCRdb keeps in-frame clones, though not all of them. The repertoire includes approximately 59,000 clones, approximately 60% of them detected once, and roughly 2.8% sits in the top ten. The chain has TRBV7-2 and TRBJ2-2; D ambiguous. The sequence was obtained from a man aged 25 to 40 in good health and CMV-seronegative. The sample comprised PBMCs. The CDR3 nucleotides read TGTGCCAGCAGCTTAAACTCGTACGGGGAGCTGTTTTTT. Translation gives CASSLNSYGELFF.